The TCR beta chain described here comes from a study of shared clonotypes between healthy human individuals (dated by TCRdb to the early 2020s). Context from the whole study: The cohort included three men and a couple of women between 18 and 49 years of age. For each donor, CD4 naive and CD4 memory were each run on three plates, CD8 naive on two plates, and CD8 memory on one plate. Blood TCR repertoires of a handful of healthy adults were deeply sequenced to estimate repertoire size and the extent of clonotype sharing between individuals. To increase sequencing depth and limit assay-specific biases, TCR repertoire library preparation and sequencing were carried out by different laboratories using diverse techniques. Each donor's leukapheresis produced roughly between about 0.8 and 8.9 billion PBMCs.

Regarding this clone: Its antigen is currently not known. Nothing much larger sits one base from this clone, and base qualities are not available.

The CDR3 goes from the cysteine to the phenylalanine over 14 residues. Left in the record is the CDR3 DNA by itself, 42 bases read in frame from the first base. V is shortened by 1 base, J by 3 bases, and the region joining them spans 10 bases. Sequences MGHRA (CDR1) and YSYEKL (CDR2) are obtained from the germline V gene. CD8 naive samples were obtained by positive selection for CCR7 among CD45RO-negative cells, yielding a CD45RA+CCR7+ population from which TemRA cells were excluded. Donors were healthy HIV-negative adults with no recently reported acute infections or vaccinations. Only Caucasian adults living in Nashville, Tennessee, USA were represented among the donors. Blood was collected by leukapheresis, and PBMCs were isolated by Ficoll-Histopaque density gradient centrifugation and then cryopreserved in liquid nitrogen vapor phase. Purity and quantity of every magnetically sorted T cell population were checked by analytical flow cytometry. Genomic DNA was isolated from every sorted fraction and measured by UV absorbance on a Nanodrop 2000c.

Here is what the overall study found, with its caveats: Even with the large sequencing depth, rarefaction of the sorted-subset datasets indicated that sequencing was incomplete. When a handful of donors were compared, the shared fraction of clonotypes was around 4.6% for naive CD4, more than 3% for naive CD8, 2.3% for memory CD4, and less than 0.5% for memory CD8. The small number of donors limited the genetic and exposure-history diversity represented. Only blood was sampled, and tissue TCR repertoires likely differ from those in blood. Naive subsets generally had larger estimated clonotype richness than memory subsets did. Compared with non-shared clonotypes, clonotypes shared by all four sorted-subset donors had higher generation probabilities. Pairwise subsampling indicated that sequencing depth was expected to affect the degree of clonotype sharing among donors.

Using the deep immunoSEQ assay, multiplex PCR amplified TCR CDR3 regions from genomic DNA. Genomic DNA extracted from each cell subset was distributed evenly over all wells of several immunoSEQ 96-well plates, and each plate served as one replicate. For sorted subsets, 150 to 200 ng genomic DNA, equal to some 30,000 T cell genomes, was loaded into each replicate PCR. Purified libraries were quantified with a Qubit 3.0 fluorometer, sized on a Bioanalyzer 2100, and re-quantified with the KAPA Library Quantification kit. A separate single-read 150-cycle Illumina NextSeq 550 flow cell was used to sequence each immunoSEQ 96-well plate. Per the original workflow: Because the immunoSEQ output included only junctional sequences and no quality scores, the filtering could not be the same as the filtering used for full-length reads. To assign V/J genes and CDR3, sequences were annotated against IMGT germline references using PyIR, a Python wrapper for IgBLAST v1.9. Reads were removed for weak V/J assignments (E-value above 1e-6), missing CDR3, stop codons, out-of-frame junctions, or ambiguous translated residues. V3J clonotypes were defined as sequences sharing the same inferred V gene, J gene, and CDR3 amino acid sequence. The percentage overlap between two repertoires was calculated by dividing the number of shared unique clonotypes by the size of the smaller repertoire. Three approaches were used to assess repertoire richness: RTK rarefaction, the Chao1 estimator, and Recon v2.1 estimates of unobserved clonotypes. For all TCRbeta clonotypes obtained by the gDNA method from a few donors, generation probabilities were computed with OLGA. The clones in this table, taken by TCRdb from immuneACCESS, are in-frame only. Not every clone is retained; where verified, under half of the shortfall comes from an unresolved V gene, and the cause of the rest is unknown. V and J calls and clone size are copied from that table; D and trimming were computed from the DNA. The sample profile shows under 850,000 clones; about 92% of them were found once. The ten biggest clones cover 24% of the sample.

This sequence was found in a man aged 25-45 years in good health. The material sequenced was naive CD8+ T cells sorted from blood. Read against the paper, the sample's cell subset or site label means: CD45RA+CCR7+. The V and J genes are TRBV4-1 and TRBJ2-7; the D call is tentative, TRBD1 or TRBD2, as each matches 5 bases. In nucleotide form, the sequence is TGCGCCAGCAGCCAAGGGGACCCCGGCTACGAGCAGTACTTC. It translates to CASSQGDPGYEQYF.